These 16 T cell receptor beta chains were sequenced from one sample in a study of persistence of HIV-infected CD4 T cells. Sequencing used immunoSEQ version 4 in survey mode. Produced via immunoSEQ multiplex PCR; TCRdb's table is partial and in-frame only. The profile shows just under 20,000 clones, more than 75% of them singletons. These receptors lack a known antigen. Lysates of CMV-infected fibroblasts at 9.5 to 10 ug/mL stimulated these cells. CD4+ T cells upregulating both CD40 ligand and CD69 were sorted as responding cells. The specimen comprised CD4+ T cells sorted from PBMCs after roughly 18-hour stimulation, sampled from a patient who received antiretroviral therapy. These receptor sequences come from an adult man with HIV who was CMV-seropositive.

This rearrangement joins TRBV2 to TRBJ1-6; 8 nucleotides match TRBD1. V shed 8 bases, J shed 12 bases, and the junction held 6 bases outside the gene matches. Germline V gene sequence: CDR1 SNHLY, CDR2 FYNNEI. The CDR3 contains 12 residues. CDR3 residues: CASGQGFGPLHF. In DNA, the CDR3 is TGTGCCAGCGGACAGGGTTTCGGACCCCTCCACTTT.

The chain uses TRBV5-1 and TRBJ1-4; 7 nucleotides agree with TRBD1. The CDR3 spans 14 residues. CDR1 and CDR2 from the germline V gene are SGHRS and YFSETQ. J gave up 5 bases and V 4 bases, and 5 bases lay outside the gene matches. The CDR3 DNA follows: TGCGCCAGCAGCAACGGACAGGTGAATGAAAAACTGTTTTTT. It encodes CASSNGQVNEKLFF.

The chain combines TRBV7-9 with TRBJ1-4; D remains ambiguous. Germline V CDR1 and CDR2: SEHNR, FQNEAQ (reference sequence). The CDR3 sequence is 15 residues long. V gave up 2 bases and J gave up 0 bases, with 7 bases separating them. The CDR3 coding sequence is TGTGCCAGCAGCTTACGGTCAACAACTAATGAAAAACTGTTTTTT. Amino acids: CASSLRSTTNEKLFF.

This clone was counted a few times. The chain recombines TRBV3-1 (or the pseudogene TRBV3-2) with TRBJ2-2, with TRBD2 as a possible D gene (8 bases). The length of the CDR3 is 17 residues. Germline values: CDR1 LGHDT, CDR2 YNNKEL (reference sequence). Trimming removed 3 bases at V and 6 bases at J, with 20 bases between. The CDR3 is CASSHPGLARGPGELFF. The DNA for the CDR3 is TGTGCCAGCAGCCATCCCGGACTAGCTAGGGGGCCCGGGGAGCTGTTTTTT.

The chain links TRBV7-9 to TRBJ2-3; D gene unclear. V shed 1 base and J shed 1 base, with 6 bases lying between them. The CDR3 consists of 14 residues. Germline CDR1 and CDR2: SEHNR and FQNEAQ (reference sequence). The CDR3 DNA reads as TGTGCCAGCAGCTTAGTACCCGGCACAGATACGCAGTATTTT. This codes for CASSLVPGTDTQYF.

The V and J genes are TRBV30 and TRBJ1-1; possibly TRBD1 for D (6 bases). The CDR3 covers 14 residues. CDR1 and CDR2 (germline): GTSNPN, SVGIG (reference sequence). The ends were cut back, 1 base at V and 0 bases at J, with 9 bases in the middle. The CDR3 nucleotides are TGTGCCTGGAGTGCGGACAGAATGAACACTGAAGCTTTCTTT. Protein: CAWSADRMNTEAFF. Full variable domain (rest looked up from reference TRBV30 and TRBJ1-1): SQTIHQWPATLVQPVGSPLSLECTVEGTSNPNLYWYRQAAGRGLQLLFYSVGIGQISSEVPQNLSASRPQDRQFILSSKKLLLSDSGFYLCAWSADRMNTEAFFGQGTRLTVV.

The V call is TRBV10-2, the J call TRBJ2-3; D is unclear. The V gene's germline CDR1 is WSHSY and CDR2 SAAADI. This CDR3 region has 13 residues. V shed 3 bases and J shed 6 bases, with 10 bases lying between them. CDR3 loop: CASSDPRRDTQYF. As DNA, the CDR3 is TGCGCCAGCAGTGACCCCCGAAGGGATACGCAGTATTTT.

The CDR3 DNA is TGTGCCAGCAAGACAGGGGATGAAACTGAAGCTTTCTTT. This translates into CASKTGDETEAFF. The chain carries TRBV27 and TRBJ1-1, with TRBD1 matching over 8 bases. V was pared by 7 bases and J by 5 bases, with 6 bases of the junction left unmatched. Germline-derived CDR1 and CDR2 are MNHEY and SMNVEV (reference sequence). The CDR3 has 13 residues.

The chain has TRBV28 and TRBJ1-1, with no clear D. The CDR3 covers 11 residues. V gave up 6 bases and J gave up 1 base, with 3 bases separating them. The germline V gene has CDR1 MDHEN and CDR2 SYDVKM. The CDR3 sequence is CASRGNTEAFF. The CDR3 DNA is TGTGCCAGCAGAGGGAACACTGAAGCTTTCTTT.

This clone was counted between two and nine times. The rearrangement uses TRBV6-5 and TRBJ1-5, with 8 bases fitting TRBD1. Germline loops: CDR1 MNHEY, CDR2 SVGAGI. This CDR3 has 14 amino acids. With 6 bases clipped from V and 3 bases from J, the junction kept 4 bases outside the gene matches. The CDR3 nucleotides are TGTGCCAGCAGAGGACAGGGATACAATCAGCCCCAGCATTTT. Encoded protein: CASRGQGYNQPQHF.

The CDR3 protein is CASSLRRRLDEKLFF. DNA of the CDR3: TGTGCCAGCAGCTTGCGGAGGAGGTTGGATGAAAAACTGTTTTTT. V gene TRBV7-8 combines with J gene TRBJ1-4; D unclear. The CDR3 contains 15 residues. V shed 3 bases and J shed 6 bases, with 14 bases lying between them. In germline, CDR1 is SGHVS, CDR2 FQNEAQ.

V usage is TRBV7-3 and J usage is TRBJ2-3; no definite D call. Germline V gives CDR1 SGHTA, CDR2 FQGTGA. The CDR3 runs to 13 residues. V dropped 0 bases and J dropped 4 bases, with 5 bases sitting between them. The DNA of the CDR3 is TGTGCCAGCAGCTTAACGGGTCCAGATACGCAGTATTTT. It is translated as CASSLTGPDTQYF.

The chain's CDR3 is CASSSQGQGTEAFF. In DNA form, the CDR3 reads TGTGCCAGCAGCTCACAGGGCCAGGGGACTGAAGCTTTCTTT. This sequence joins TRBV7-9 and TRBJ1-1; tentative D call: TRBD1 (6 bases). Germline V CDR1 and CDR2: SEHNR, FQNEAQ (reference sequence). The V and J ends lost 4 bases and 5 bases respectively, with 14 bases between them. The CDR3 is made up of 14 amino acids.

This clone appeared once. The J gene is TRBJ1-4, the V gene TRBV10-2; D not resolved. Germline CDR1 reads WSHSY; CDR2 reads SAAADI. The ends were cut back, 0 bases at V and 5 bases at J, with 10 bases in the middle. There are 15 residues in the CDR3. The CDR3 is CASSESSGSNEKLFF. The CDR3 region has the DNA TGCGCCAGCAGTGAGTCCTCGGGGAGCAATGAAAAACTGTTTTTT.

This clone has just a few counts. This rearrangement joins TRBV18 to TRBJ1-1; D gene unclear. CDR3 length: 14 residues. V lost 3 bases and J lost 4, with 12 bases in between. The germline V gene encodes CDR1 KGHSH and CDR2 LQKENI. The CDR3 DNA reads as TGTGCCAGCTCACCCCGGGAGGCGGGCACTGAAGCTTTCTTT. This sequence encodes CASSPREAGTEAFF.

The rearrangement links TRBV27 to TRBJ2-7, with 8 bases that match TRBD1. Germline lookup yields CDR1 MNHEY and CDR2 SMNVEV (reference sequence). J lost 3 bases, V lost 2 bases, and 3 bases had no gene match. The CDR3 is 14 residues long. The CDR3 DNA follows: TGTGCCAGCAGTTTACAGGGGGCCGTCTACGAGCAGTACTTC. As protein: CASSLQGAVYEQYF.